The 28 T cell receptor beta chains listed next were all sequenced from one sample in a study of response to subunit inactivated influenza vaccine. Via MiXCR, TCRdb re-called the RT-PCR reads, giving one row per CDR3 protein. The table lists about 540,000 distinct CDR3 sequences, under 30% of them singletons. This sample also appeared in a second study, on T cells expressing NK-cell markers. This second report adds: Scientists made TCR beta cDNA using 5'RACE template switching with UMIs.

The source material was CD4+ T cells sorted from PBMCs, sampled roughly 12 days after vaccination. The origin of the receptors is a man aged 50 to 59 who received an inactivated influenza vaccine.

The chain employs TRBV30 and TRBJ2-2; 8 positions agree with TRBD1. Losses at the gene ends were 1 base for V and 9 bases for J; bases not matched to a gene: 4. The CDR3 is made up of 13 amino acids. CDR1 and CDR2 from the germline V gene are GTSNPN and SVGIG (reference sequence). CDR3 bases: TGTGCCTGGAGTGCTTTCAGGGGGCGGGAGCTGTTTTTT. It translates to CAWSAFRGRELFF.

This chain links TRBV27 with TRBJ2-3; 8 bases are shared with TRBD2. There are 18 residues in the CDR3. Germline V gives CDR1 MNHEY, CDR2 SMNVEV (reference sequence). Trimming at V came to 5 bases and at J to 2 bases, leaving 15 bases not matched to a gene. The CDR3, as DNA: TGTGCCAGCAGTCGTACTAGCGGAGTTACGGGATCCACAGATACGCAGTATTTT. Its translation: CASSRTSGVTGSTDTQYF.

In its sample, this clonotype was seen a few times. The V call is TRBV21-1, the J call TRBJ2-2; the table's D call, TRBD2, was not checked against the DNA. TRBV21-1 represents a pseudogene. The CDR3 covers 14 residues. CDR3 sequence: CASRSGHPTGELFF. In DNA form, the CDR3 reads TGTGCCAGCAGGTCGGGCCACCCCACCGGGGAGCTGTTTTTT.

There are a few counts of this clonotype. The chain uses TRBV20-1 and TRBJ2-1; 12 bases align to TRBD1. V shed 6 bases, J shed 0 bases, and the junction held 9 bases outside the gene matches. The length of the CDR3 is 17 residues. CDR1 DFQATT and CDR2 SNEGSKA come from the germline V gene (reference sequence). The CDR3 loop reads CSAPGQGALGSYNEQFF. The CDR3 DNA sequence: TGCAGTGCGCCGGGACAGGGGGCCCTGGGCTCCTACAATGAGCAGTTCTTC.

This chain uses TRBV20-1 with TRBJ2-1; a weak D match, TRBD2 (5 bases). The V and J ends lost 4 bases and 4 bases respectively, with 14 bases between them. Germline lookup yields CDR1 DFQATT and CDR2 SNEGSKA (reference sequence). The CDR3 has 14 amino acids. CDR3 in DNA: TGCAGTGCTATAAGGGAGCGTAGGTACAATGAGCAGTTCTTC. As protein: CSAIRERRYNEQFF.

The V call is TRBV10-3, the J call TRBJ2-7; 10 bases agree with TRBD2. Looked up from germline, CDR1 is ENHRY and CDR2 is SYGVKD. There are 17 residues in the CDR3. The ends lost 0 bases at V and 6 bases at J; junction bases unmatched: 11. CDR3 bases: TGTGCCATCAGTGAGTCGACAACCGGGACTAGCGATTCCGAGCAGTACTTC. Protein: CAISESTTGTSDSEQYF.

The CDR3 loop reads CATSSARGRNQPQHF. CDR3 sequence (DNA): TGTGCCACCAGCAGTGCGAGAGGAAGGAATCAGCCCCAGCATTTT. The chain combines TRBV15 with TRBJ1-5, with no clear D. This CDR3 is 15 amino acids long. Germline loops: CDR1 LNHNV, CDR2 YYDKDF (reference sequence). V gave up 3 bases and J gave up 4 bases, with 13 bases separating them.

This clonotype occurred a few times. V is TRBV6-2 or TRBV6-3 and J is TRBJ2-1; the D is unclear. Trimming removed 6 bases from V and 10 bases from J, with 13 bases in between. Germline-derived CDR1 and CDR2 are MNHEY and SVGEGT. The CDR3 runs 12 residues. The CDR3 spells CASRTGPQEQFF. The DNA for the CDR3 is TGTGCCAGCAGGACCGGACCGCAGGAGCAGTTCTTC.

This clonotype appeared many times. The J gene is TRBJ2-2, the V gene TRBV6-1; 9 nucleotides line up with TRBD2. Germline V CDR1 and CDR2: MNHNS, SASEGT. Losses at the gene ends were 3 bases for V and 8 bases for J; bases not matched to a gene: 4. The CDR3 has 14 residues. CDR3 amino acids: CASSEREGPGELFF. DNA for the CDR3: TGTGCCAGCAGTGAGCGGGAGGGCCCAGGGGAGCTGTTTTTT.

The chain has TRBV18 and TRBJ2-5; D possibly corresponds to TRBD2 (5 bases). V lost 1 base, J lost 5 bases, and 11 bases lay in between. CDR3 length equals 14 residues. Germline-derived CDR1 and CDR2 are KGHSH and LQKENI. As DNA, the CDR3 is TGTGCCAGCTCACCACTGGCTAGCCGGGAGACCCAGTACTTC. This gives the protein CASSPLASRETQYF.

This clonotype was observed a few times. The V gene is TRBV7-8, the J gene TRBJ2-7; D possibly matches TRBD1 or TRBD2 (7 bases each). Germline CDR1 is SGHVS and CDR2 is FQNEAQ. The CDR3 contains 15 residues. Trimming took 0 bases from V and 3 from J, leaving 12 bases between them. The CDR3 DNA is TGTGCCAGCAGCTTAGCCCCAGGGGGGGGCTACGAGCAGTACTTC. Encoded protein: CASSLAPGGGYEQYF. The entire variable domain, with the rest obtained from reference TRBV7-8 and TRBJ2-7, is as follows: GAGVSQSPRYKVAKRGQDVALRCDPISGHVSLFWYQQALGQGPEFLTYFQNEAQLDKSGLPSDRFFAERPEGSVSTLKIQRTQQEDSAVYLCASSLAPGGGYEQYFGPGTRLTVT.

This clonotype has more than one count but fewer than ten. This sequence joins TRBV6-2 or TRBV6-3 and TRBJ2-3; maybe TRBD2 (6 bases). CDR1 is MNHEY and CDR2 is SVGEGT in the germline V gene. The CDR3 covers 13 residues. V was clipped by 6 bases and J by 3 bases, with 10 bases between them. The CDR3 loop reads CASRRLDTDTQYF. The DNA for the CDR3 is TGTGCCAGCAGAAGACTAGATACAGATACGCAGTATTTT.

This clonotype was picked up a small number of times. The chain links TRBV20-1 to TRBJ2-7, with 11 bases matching TRBD2. Germline V gives CDR1 DFQATT, CDR2 SNEGSKA (reference sequence). Germline trimming cut 4 bases from V and 3 bases from J; bases unmatched to any gene: 5. The CDR3 spans 14 residues. This CDR3 reads CSATPGTSGYEQYF. DNA for the CDR3: TGCAGTGCTACCCCCGGGACTAGCGGCTACGAGCAGTACTTC.

This clonotype has only a few counts. V is TRBV7-2 and J is TRBJ1-4, with no clear D. The V gene lost 1 base and the J gene lost 8 bases, with 11 bases spanning the gap. The V gene's germline CDR1 is SGHTA and CDR2 FQGNSA. This CDR3 comprises 14 residues. The CDR3 is CASSLGPEGEKLFF. DNA for the CDR3: TGTGCCAGCAGCTTAGGGCCGGAAGGGGAAAAACTGTTTTTT.

The chain carries TRBV18 and TRBJ1-1, with 10 nucleotides matching TRBD1. There are 16 residues in the CDR3. The V and J ends lost 3 bases and 4 bases, in that order; junction bases with no gene match: 8. CDR1 and CDR2 (germline): KGHSH, LQKENI. The DNA for the CDR3 is TGTGCCAGCTCACCTTCGACAGGGGGCATTGGCACTGAAGCTTTCTTT. This gives the protein CASSPSTGGIGTEAFF.

The chain employs TRBV20-1 and TRBJ1-1, with 7 bases that match TRBD1. The CDR3 covers 12 residues. CDR1 and CDR2 (germline): DFQATT, SNEGSKA (reference sequence). The V and J ends lost 0 bases and 9 bases, in that order; junction bases with no gene match: 4. The chain's CDR3 is CSARDTGEQAFF. The CDR3 DNA is TGCAGTGCTAGAGATACAGGGGAGCAAGCTTTCTTT.

The rearrangement joins TRBV6-2 or TRBV6-3 to TRBJ1-6, with unresolved D. CDR3 length equals 13 residues. V was trimmed by 7 bases and J by 8 bases, leaving 12 bases between them. Germline assignment: CDR1 MNHEY and CDR2 SVGEGT. CDR3 coding DNA: TGTGCCAGCACCAAGGAGGATCATTCACCCCTCCACTTT. Its translation is CASTKEDHSPLHF.

This clonotype was recorded at least ten times. CDR3 sequence: CSVLRDLGGGLFF. The CDR3 nucleotides are TGCAGCGTCCTCCGGGACCTTGGGGGCGGACTGTTTTTT. This chain uses TRBV29-1 with TRBJ1-4; the D gene is possibly TRBD1 (6 bases). This CDR3 is built from 13 residues. With 6 bases removed from V and 13 bases from J, the gap between germline ends came to 21 bases. Germline V gene lookup returns CDR1 SQVTM and CDR2 ANQGSEA.

This chain uses TRBV18 with TRBJ2-7; D is undetermined. V dropped 6 bases and J dropped 0 bases, with 15 bases sitting between them. The CDR3 spans 15 residues. In germline, CDR1 is KGHSH, CDR2 LQKENI. The CDR3 reads CASSHIRGSSYEQYF. The CDR3, as DNA: TGTGCCAGCTCCCACATCCGCGGAAGCTCCTACGAGCAGTACTTC.

In this sample, this clonotype turned up a few times. This chain links TRBV5-4 with TRBJ1-3, with D unresolved. Trimming took 4 bases from V and 2 from J, leaving 13 bases between them. Germline V gene lookup returns CDR1 SGHNT and CDR2 YYREEE (reference sequence). The CDR3 covers 15 residues. The CDR3 sequence is CASSHIPRTGNTIYF. CDR3 DNA sequence: TGTGCCAGCAGCCATATTCCAAGGACTGGAAACACCATATATTTT.

The table lists this clonotype with a few counts. The genes are TRBV10-3 and TRBJ2-1; D is unresolved. V lost 6 bases, J lost 4 bases, and 7 bases lay in between. The length of the CDR3 is 12 residues. Germline V gene lookup returns CDR1 ENHRY and CDR2 SYGVKD. In DNA, the CDR3 is TGTGCCATCAGGGCGAGTTACAATGAGCAGTTCTTC. Translating it yields CAIRASYNEQFF.

The chain carries TRBV20-1 and TRBJ2-7; D not resolved. The germline V gene has CDR1 DFQATT and CDR2 SNEGSKA (reference sequence). The CDR3 contains 13 residues. The germline V and J ends were trimmed by 5 bases and 2 bases, with 13 bases remaining between them. CDR3 DNA: TGCAGTGCTGGTCGGACGGATACCTACGAGCAGTACTTC. As protein: CSAGRTDTYEQYF.

This clonotype was observed at least ten times. V gene TRBV5-1 combines with J gene TRBJ2-1, with D possibly matching TRBD1 (6 bases). Between the trimmed V and J ends, which lost 7 bases and 8 bases, there was a span of 22 bases. CDR3 length: 15 amino acids. The V gene's germline CDR1 is SGHRS and CDR2 YFSETQ. The CDR3 loop reads CASASTGSRKDEQFF. CDR3 nucleotides: TGCGCCAGCGCTTCGACAGGTAGTCGGAAGGATGAGCAGTTCTTC.

V and J are TRBV11-2 and TRBJ2-2; 11 positions agree with TRBD2. Looked up from germline, CDR1 is SGHAT and CDR2 is FQNNGV. This CDR3 region has 17 residues. Trimming cost V 3 bases and J 4 bases; bases outside gene matches: 7. CDR3 region: CASSLLGTSGFTGELFF. The CDR3, as DNA: TGTGCCAGCAGCTTGCTCGGGACTAGCGGTTTCACCGGGGAGCTGTTTTTT.

This chain connects TRBV20-1 to TRBJ2-7; 7 bases map to TRBD2. The germline V gene has CDR1 DFQATT and CDR2 SNEGSKA (reference sequence). With V trimmed by 5 bases and J by 6 bases, 7 bases remained unmatched. The length of the CDR3 is 12 residues. In nucleotides, the CDR3 is TGCAGTGCTGGGGGACTAATCGGCGAGCAGTACTTC. It translates to CSAGGLIGEQYF.

The CDR3 sequence is CSALQGSRETQYF. CDR3 DNA: TGCAGTGCTCTACAGGGGAGTCGAGAGACCCAGTACTTC. This rearrangement joins TRBV20-1 to TRBJ2-5; 7 bases line up with TRBD1. J was trimmed by 4 bases and V by 5 bases; bases with no gene match: 7. CDR3 length equals 13 residues. Germline lookup yields CDR1 DFQATT and CDR2 SNEGSKA (reference sequence).

This chain links TRBV5-4 with TRBJ2-7; either TRBD1 or TRBD2 may supply D (5 bases each). Germline-derived CDR1 and CDR2 are SGHNT and YYREEE (reference sequence). Trimming stripped 1 base from V and 2 bases from J, with 10 bases between. The CDR3 length is 14 residues. The CDR3 sequence: CASSLQMGAYEQYF. The CDR3 DNA reads TGTGCCAGCAGCTTGCAAATGGGGGCCTACGAGCAGTACTTC.

In its sample, this clonotype was seen a few times. The chain couples TRBV3-1 to TRBJ2-5, with 10 bases lining up with TRBD1. The J segment lost 4 bases and the V segment lost 4 bases, leaving 6 bases of the junction unmatched. Germline assignment: CDR1 LGHDT and CDR2 YNNKEL (reference sequence). The CDR3 totals 15 residues. The CDR3, as DNA: TGTGCCAGCAGCCCCCTTGGGGACAGGGGAGAGACCCAGTACTTC. Translated, it gives CASSPLGDRGETQYF.